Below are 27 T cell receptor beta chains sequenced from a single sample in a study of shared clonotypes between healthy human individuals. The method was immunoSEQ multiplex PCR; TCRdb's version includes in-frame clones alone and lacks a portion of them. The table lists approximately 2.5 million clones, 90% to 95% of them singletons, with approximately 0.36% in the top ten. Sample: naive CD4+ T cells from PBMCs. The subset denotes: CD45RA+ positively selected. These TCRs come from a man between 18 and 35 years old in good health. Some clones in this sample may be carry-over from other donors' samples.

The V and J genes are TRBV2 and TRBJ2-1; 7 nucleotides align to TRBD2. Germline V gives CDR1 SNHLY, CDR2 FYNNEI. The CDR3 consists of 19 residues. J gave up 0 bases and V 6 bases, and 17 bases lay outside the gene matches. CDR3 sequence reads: CASRRGLLTPKSSYNEQFF. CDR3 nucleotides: TGTGCCAGCAGAAGGGGACTACTTACACCAAAGAGCTCCTACAATGAGCAGTTCTTC.

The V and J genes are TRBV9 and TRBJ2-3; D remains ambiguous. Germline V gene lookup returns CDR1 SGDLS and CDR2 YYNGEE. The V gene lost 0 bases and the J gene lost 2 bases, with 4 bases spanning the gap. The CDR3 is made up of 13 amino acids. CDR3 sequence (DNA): TGTGCCAGCAGCGTAGCCCACACAGATACGCAGTATTTT. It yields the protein CASSVAHTDTQYF.

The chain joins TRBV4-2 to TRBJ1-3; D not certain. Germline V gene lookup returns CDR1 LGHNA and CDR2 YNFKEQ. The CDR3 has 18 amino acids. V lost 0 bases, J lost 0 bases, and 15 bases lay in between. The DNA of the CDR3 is TGTGCCAGCAGCCAAGAAAGGGCAGGATATGACTCTGGAAACACCATATATTTT. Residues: CASSQERAGYDSGNTIYF.

CDR3 protein: CASSKGASGDNEQFF. In DNA, the CDR3 is TGTGCCAGCAGTAAGGGAGCTAGCGGCGACAATGAGCAGTTCTTC. The chain employs TRBV6-1 and TRBJ2-1; 7 bases fit TRBD2. CDR3 length: 15 amino acids. From germline, CDR1 is MNHNS and CDR2 SASEGT. J lost 5 bases, V lost 5 bases, and 9 bases had no gene match.

CDR3 loop: CASRESNEQFF. CDR3 nucleotide sequence: TGTGCCAGCAGAGAATCCAATGAGCAGTTCTTC. The chain couples TRBV2 to TRBJ2-1; D gene unclear. Between the trimmed V and J ends, which lost 6 bases and 6 bases, there was a span of 6 bases. This CDR3 comprises 11 residues. Germline V gene sequence: CDR1 SNHLY, CDR2 FYNNEI.

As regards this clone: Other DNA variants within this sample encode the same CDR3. The CDR3 nucleotides are TGCGCCAGCAGCCTCCTGGGCAGGGGAGAGACCCAGTACTTC. This translates into CASSLLGRGETQYF. The chain combines TRBV5-1 with TRBJ2-5, with D perhaps matching TRBD1 (6 bases). The CDR3 covers 14 residues. V was clipped by 4 bases and J by 4 bases, with 14 bases between them. Germline V gene data show CDR1 as SGHRS and CDR2 as YFSETQ.

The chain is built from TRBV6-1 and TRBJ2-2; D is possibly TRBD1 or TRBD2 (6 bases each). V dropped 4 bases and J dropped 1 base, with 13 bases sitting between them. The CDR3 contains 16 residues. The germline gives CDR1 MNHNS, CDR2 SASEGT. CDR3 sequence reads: CASSAEGGKNTGELFF. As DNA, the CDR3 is TGTGCCAGCAGTGCCGAGGGGGGAAAGAACACCGGGGAGCTGTTTTTT.

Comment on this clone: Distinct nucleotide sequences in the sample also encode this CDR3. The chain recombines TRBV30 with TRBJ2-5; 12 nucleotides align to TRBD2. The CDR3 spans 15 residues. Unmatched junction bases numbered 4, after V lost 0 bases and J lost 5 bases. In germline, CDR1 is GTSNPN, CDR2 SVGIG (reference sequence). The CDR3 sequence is CAWSVGLAGLETQYF. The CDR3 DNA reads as TGTGCCTGGAGTGTAGGACTAGCGGGATTGGAGACCCAGTACTTC.

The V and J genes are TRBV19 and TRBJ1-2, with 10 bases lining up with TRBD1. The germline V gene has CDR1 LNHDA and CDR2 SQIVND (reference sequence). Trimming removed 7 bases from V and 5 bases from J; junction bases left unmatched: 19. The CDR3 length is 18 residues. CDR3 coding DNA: TGTGCCAGTACCGGACAGGGGGACAGTCCCTTTAACTATTATGGCTACACCTTC. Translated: CASTGQGDSPFNYYGYTF.

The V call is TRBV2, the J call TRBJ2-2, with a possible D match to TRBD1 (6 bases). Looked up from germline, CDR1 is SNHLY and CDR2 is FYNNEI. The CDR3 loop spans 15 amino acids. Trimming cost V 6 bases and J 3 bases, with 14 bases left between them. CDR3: CASRRRGGYTGELFF. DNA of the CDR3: TGTGCCAGCAGAAGGCGAGGGGGATACACCGGGGAGCTGTTTTTT.

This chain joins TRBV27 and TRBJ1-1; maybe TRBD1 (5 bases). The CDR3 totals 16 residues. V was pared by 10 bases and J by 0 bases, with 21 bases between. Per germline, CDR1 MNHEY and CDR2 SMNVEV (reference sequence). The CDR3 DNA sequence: TGTGCCACCACTACAAGCGGCAGGGCCCTGAACACTGAAGCTTTCTTT. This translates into CATTTSGRALNTEAFF.

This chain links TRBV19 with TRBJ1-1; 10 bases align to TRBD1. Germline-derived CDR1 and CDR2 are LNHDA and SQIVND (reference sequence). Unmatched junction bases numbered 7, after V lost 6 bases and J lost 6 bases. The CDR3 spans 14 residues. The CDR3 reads CASRSGTGASEAFF. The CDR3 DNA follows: TGTGCCAGTAGATCCGGGACAGGGGCATCTGAAGCTTTCTTT.

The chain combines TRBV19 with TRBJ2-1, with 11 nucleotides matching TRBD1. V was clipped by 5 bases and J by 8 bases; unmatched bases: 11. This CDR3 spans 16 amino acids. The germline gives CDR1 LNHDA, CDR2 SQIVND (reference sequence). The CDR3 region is CASSGGLGQGAYEQFF. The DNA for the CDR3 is TGTGCCAGTAGTGGAGGGTTAGGACAGGGGGCTTATGAGCAGTTCTTC.

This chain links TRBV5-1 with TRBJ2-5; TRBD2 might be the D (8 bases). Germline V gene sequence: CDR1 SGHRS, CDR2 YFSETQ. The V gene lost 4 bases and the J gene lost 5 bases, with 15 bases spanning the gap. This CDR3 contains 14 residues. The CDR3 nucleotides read TGCGCCAGCAGCGGAGTAGCGGGACAGGAGACCCAGTACTTC. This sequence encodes CASSGVAGQETQYF.

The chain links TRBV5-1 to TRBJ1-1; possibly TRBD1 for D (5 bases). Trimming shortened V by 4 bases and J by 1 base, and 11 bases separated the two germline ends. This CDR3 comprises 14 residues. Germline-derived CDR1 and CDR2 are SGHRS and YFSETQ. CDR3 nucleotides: TGCGCCAGCAGCATCAGTACAGGGAACACTGAAGCTTTCTTT. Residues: CASSISTGNTEAFF.

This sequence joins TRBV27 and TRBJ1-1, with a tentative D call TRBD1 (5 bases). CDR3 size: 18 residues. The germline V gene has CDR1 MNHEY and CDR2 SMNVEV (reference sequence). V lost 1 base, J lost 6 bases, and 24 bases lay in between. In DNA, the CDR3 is TGTGCCAGCAGTTTATTCTCTTTGGTCGGGGGTGAAAAACCTGAAGCTTTCTTT. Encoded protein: CASSLFSLVGGEKPEAFF.

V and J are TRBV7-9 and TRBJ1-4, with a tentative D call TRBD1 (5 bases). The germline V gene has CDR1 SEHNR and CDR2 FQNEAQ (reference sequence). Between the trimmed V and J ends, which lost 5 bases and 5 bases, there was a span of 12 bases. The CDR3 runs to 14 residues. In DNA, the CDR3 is TGTGCCAGCAGCCCCCTGTCAGGGAATGAAAAACTGTTTTTT. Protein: CASSPLSGNEKLFF.

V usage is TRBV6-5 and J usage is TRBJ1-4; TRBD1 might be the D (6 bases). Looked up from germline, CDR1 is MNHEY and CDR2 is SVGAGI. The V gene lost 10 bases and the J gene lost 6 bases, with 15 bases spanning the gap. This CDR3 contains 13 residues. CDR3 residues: CATGRGPDEKLFF. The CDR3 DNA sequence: TGTGCCACCGGGCGGGGGCCTGATGAAAAACTGTTTTTT.

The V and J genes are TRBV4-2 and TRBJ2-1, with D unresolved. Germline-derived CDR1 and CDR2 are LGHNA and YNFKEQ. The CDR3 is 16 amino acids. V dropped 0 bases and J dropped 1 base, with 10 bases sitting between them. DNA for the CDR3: TGTGCCAGCAGCCAAGACCTACATGGATCCTACAATGAGCAGTTCTTC. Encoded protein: CASSQDLHGSYNEQFF.

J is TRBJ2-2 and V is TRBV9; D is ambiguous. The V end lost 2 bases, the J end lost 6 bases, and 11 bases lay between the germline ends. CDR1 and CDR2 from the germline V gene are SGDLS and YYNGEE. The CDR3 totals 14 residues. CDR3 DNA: TGTGCCAGCAGCGTTATTGAGCGCGCCGGGGAGCTGTTTTTT. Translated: CASSVIERAGELFF.

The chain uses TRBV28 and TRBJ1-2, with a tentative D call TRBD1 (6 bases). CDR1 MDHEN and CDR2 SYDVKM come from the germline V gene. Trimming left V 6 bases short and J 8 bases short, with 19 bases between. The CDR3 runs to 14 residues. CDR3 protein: CASSTLIPGEGYTF. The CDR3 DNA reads TGTGCCAGCAGCACCTTAATTCCAGGGGAGGGCTACACCTTC.

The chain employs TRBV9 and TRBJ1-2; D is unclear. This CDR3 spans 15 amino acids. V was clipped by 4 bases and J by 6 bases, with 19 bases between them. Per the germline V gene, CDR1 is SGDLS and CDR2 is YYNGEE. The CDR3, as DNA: TGTGCCAGCAGCCTTCGTCCTATAGGTTGGGATGGCTACACCTTC. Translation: CASSLRPIGWDGYTF.

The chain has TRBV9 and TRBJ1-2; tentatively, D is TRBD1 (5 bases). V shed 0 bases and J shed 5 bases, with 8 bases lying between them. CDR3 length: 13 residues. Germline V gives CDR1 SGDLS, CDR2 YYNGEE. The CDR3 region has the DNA TGTGCCAGCAGCGTAGGAGAGGGGTATGGCTACACCTTC. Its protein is CASSVGEGYGYTF.

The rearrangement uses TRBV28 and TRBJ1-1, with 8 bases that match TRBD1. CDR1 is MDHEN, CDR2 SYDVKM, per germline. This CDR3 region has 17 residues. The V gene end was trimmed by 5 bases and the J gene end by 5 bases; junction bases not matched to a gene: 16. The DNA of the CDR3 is TGTGCCAGCAGTCTCTTCAATCCAGGGGGCTTAGTAACTGAAGCTTTCTTT. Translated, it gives CASSLFNPGGLVTEAFF. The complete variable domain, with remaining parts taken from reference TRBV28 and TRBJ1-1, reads DVKVTQSSRYLVKRTGEKVFLECVQDMDHENMFWYRQDPGLGLRLIYFSYDVKMKEKGDIPEGYSVSREKKERFSLILESASTNQTSMYLCASSLFNPGGLVTEAFFGQGTRLTVV.

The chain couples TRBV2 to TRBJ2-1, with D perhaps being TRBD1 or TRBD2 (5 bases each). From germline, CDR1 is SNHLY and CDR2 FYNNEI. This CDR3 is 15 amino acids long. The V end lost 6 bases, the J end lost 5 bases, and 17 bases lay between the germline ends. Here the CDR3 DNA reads TGTGCCAGCAGCGACAGTCAACGGGGCCACAATGAGCAGTTCTTC. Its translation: CASSDSQRGHNEQFF. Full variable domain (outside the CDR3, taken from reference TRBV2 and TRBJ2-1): EPEVTQTPSHQVTQMGQEVILRCVPISNHLYFYWYRQILGQKVEFLVSFYNNEISEKSEIFDDQFSVERPDGSNFTLKIRSTKLEDSAMYFCASSDSQRGHNEQFFGPGTRLTVL.

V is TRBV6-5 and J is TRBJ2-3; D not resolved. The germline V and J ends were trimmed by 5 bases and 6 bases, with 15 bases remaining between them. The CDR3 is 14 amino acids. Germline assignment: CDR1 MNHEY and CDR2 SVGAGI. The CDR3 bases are TGTGCCAGCAGTCAAAGGACCCCCCCGGATACGCAGTATTTT. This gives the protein CASSQRTPPDTQYF.

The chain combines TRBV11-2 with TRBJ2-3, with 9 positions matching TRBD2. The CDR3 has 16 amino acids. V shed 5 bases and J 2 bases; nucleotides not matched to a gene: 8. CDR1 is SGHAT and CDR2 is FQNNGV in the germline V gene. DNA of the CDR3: TGTGCCAGCAGCCTCGGGACTAGCAGATACACAGATACGCAGTATTTT. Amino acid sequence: CASSLGTSRYTDTQYF.